The 27 T cell receptor beta chains presented below share a single source sample, sequenced in a study of CXCR4 blockade with PD-1 therapy in pancreatic cancer. Measured with immunoSEQ multiplex PCR; TCRdb has only the in-frame clones, and not every one. This sample has approximately 2,600 clones; around 44% occur once, and the top ten carry around 6%. Input material: tumor tissue. The receptors were gathered from a human donor with pancreatic ductal adenocarcinoma.

The genes are TRBV19 and TRBJ1-2; 11 positions match TRBD1. The CDR3 is made up of 16 amino acids. CDR1 and CDR2 from the germline V gene are LNHDA and SQIVND (reference sequence). V lost 4 bases, J lost 4 bases, and 8 bases stayed unmatched. The CDR3 DNA reads as TGTGCCAGTAGTACCGGACAGGGGGCACAAGGCTATGGCTACACCTTC. As protein: CASSTGQGAQGYGYTF.

This clone was seen just once. The chain uses TRBV18 and TRBJ1-1, with TRBD1 identical over 7 bases. CDR3 size: 13 residues. Germline-derived CDR1 and CDR2 are KGHSH and LQKENI. V lost 4 bases, J lost 7 bases, and 6 bases stayed unmatched. The CDR3 loop is CASSRTRDSEAFF. The CDR3 coding sequence is TGTGCCAGCTCACGGACCCGGGACAGTGAAGCTTTCTTT.

This chain links TRBV9 with TRBJ2-7; 8 bases map to TRBD2. Germline V CDR1 and CDR2: SGDLS, YYNGEE. The length of the CDR3 is 14 residues. Trimming removed 0 bases from V and 4 bases from J; junction bases left unmatched: 3. The DNA for the CDR3 is TGTGCCAGCAGCGTAGCGGGGGGGCCATACGAGCAGTACTTC. This sequence encodes CASSVAGGPYEQYF.

The rearrangement links TRBV18 to TRBJ2-3, with 7 positions matching TRBD2. Trimming cost V 1 base and J 0 bases; bases outside gene matches: 10. The CDR3 is 18 residues long. Germline CDR1 and CDR2: KGHSH and LQKENI. CDR3 residues: CASSPLALADPSTDTQYF. CDR3 sequence (DNA): TGTGCCAGCTCACCACTAGCCCTAGCGGATCCTAGCACAGATACGCAGTATTTT.

This chain links TRBV15 with TRBJ2-5, with a weak D call TRBD2 (6 bases). The CDR3 sequence is 16 residues long. Germline assignment: CDR1 LNHNV and CDR2 YYDKDF (reference sequence). Trimming pared 5 bases from V and 5 bases from J, leaving 21 bases between. The DNA of the CDR3 is TGTGCCACCAGCGGCCGGGGCCAGGGTGGAGGGGAGACCCAGTACTTC. Protein sequence: CATSGRGQGGGETQYF.

Judged by abundance, this clone is medium-sized. The CDR3 bases are TGTGCCAGCGGCAGCGGGGGGGCCGTCAATGAGCAGTTCTTC. Protein: CASGSGGAVNEQFF. This chain links TRBV9 with TRBJ2-1; 10 nucleotides match TRBD2. Trimming removed 7 bases from V and 6 bases from J; junction bases left unmatched: 7. The CDR3 contains 14 residues. Germline CDR1 and CDR2: SGDLS and YYNGEE. The full variable domain, completed using reference TRBV9 and TRBJ2-1, is DSGVTQTPKHLITATGQRVTLRCSPRSGDLSVYWYQQSLDQGLQFLIQYYNGEERAKGNILERFSAQQFPDLHSELNLSSLELGDSALYFCASGSGGAVNEQFFGPGTRLTVL.

This clone has a handful of counts. The chain links TRBV6-1 to TRBJ1-1; tentatively, D is TRBD1 (5 bases). V was trimmed by 0 bases and J by 11 bases, leaving 13 bases between them. Germline V CDR1 and CDR2: MNHNS, SASEGT. The CDR3 is 13 residues long. The CDR3 coding sequence is TGTGCCAGCAGTGAAGCACGGGACTTTGTCGCTTTCTTT. Translation: CASSEARDFVAFF.

This clone has only a few counts. The rearrangement links TRBV19 to TRBJ2-2, with 8 bases fitting TRBD1. In germline, CDR1 is LNHDA, CDR2 SQIVND (reference sequence). The CDR3 contains 19 residues. After removal of 5 bases from V and 2 bases from J, the junction contained 16 bases not matched to a gene. The CDR3 loop is CASSGWTGFRPINTGELFF. CDR3 nucleotide sequence: TGTGCCAGTAGTGGTTGGACAGGGTTCAGGCCGATTAACACCGGGGAGCTGTTTTTT.

V is TRBV6-8 and J is TRBJ1-2, with D possibly being TRBD1 (5 bases). Germline CDR1 is MNHGY and CDR2 is SAAAGT. This CDR3 contains 14 residues. Trimming removed 0 bases from V and 9 bases from J, with 14 bases in between. The CDR3, as DNA: TGTGCCAGCAGTTACTCCCCCCTAGGGGCAAGCTACACCTTC. It is translated as CASSYSPLGASYTF.

The chain links TRBV9 to TRBJ2-1, with 8 bases fitting TRBD2. Germline V gives CDR1 SGDLS, CDR2 YYNGEE. The CDR3 contains 17 residues. Unmatched junction bases numbered 18, after V lost 5 bases and J lost 8 bases. DNA of the CDR3: TGTGCCAGCAGTGAGCGGCGGGGGGCCTGGGGGTTGGATGAGCAGTTCTTC. Residues: CASSERRGAWGLDEQFF.

This clone has only a few counts. The chain joins TRBV9 to TRBJ2-3; D call uncertain. The CDR3 has 12 residues. Looked up from germline, CDR1 is SGDLS and CDR2 is YYNGEE. Between the trimmed V and J ends, which lost 4 bases and 6 bases, there was a span of 9 bases. This chain's CDR3 is CASSPDWDTQYF. CDR3 bases: TGTGCCAGCAGCCCAGATTGGGATACGCAGTATTTT.

The rearrangement links TRBV19 to TRBJ2-7, with D perhaps TRBD1 or TRBD2 (6 bases each). V lost 5 bases and J lost 3, with 11 bases in between. The CDR3 runs 13 residues. CDR1 and CDR2 (germline): LNHDA, SQIVND (reference sequence). DNA of the CDR3: TGTGCCAGTAGTGTCGAGGGGGGCTACGAGCAGTACTTC. This translates into CASSVEGGYEQYF. The full variable domain, in which reference TRBV19 and TRBJ2-7 provide the parts outside the CDR3, is DGGITQSPKYLFRKEGQNVTLSCEQNLNHDAMYWYRQDPGQGLRLIYYSQIVNDFQKGDIAEGYSVSREKKESFPLTVTSAQKNPTAFYLCASSVEGGYEQYFGPGTRLTVT.

This clone was counted a single time. The V gene is TRBV12-5, the J gene TRBJ2-7, with unresolved D. V lost 7 bases to trimming and J lost 3 bases, with 16 bases between them. The CDR3 has 14 residues. CDR1 LGHNT and CDR2 FRNRAP come from the germline V gene. The CDR3 here is CASAPTVSIYEQYF. The CDR3 coding sequence is TGTGCTAGTGCCCCGACGGTTAGTATCTACGAGCAGTACTTC.

This clone was counted only a few times. This chain uses TRBV30 with TRBJ1-6; D remains ambiguous. The V end was cut by 6 bases, the J end by 0 bases, with 9 bases between. CDR3 size: 14 residues. Germline CDR1 reads GTSNPN; CDR2 reads SVGIG (reference sequence). The CDR3 is CACGGSSYNSPLHF. As DNA, the CDR3 is TGTGCCTGCGGAGGGAGCTCCTATAATTCACCCCTCCACTTT.

This chain joins TRBV6-9 and TRBJ2-7, with 10 nucleotides matching TRBD2. The CDR3 covers 14 residues. Unmatched junction bases numbered 6, after V lost 4 bases and J lost 6 bases. Germline CDR1 and CDR2: MNHGY and SVAAGI. CDR3 nucleotide sequence: TGTGCCAGCAGTTCTAGCGGGGGCCGTCCCGAGCAGTACTTC. It codes for CASSSSGGRPEQYF.

This clone is medium-sized within its sample. The chain carries TRBV9 and TRBJ2-5, with D perhaps matching TRBD1 (6 bases). The CDR3 runs to 15 residues. The V end lost 4 bases, the J end lost 0 bases, and 13 bases lay between the germline ends. The germline gives CDR1 SGDLS, CDR2 YYNGEE. The DNA of the CDR3 is TGTGCCAGCAGCAAATGGGACACTTACCAAGAGACCCAGTACTTC. It encodes CASSKWDTYQETQYF. Together with reference TRBV9 and TRBJ2-5, the CDR3 gives the full variable domain: DSGVTQTPKHLITATGQRVTLRCSPRSGDLSVYWYQQSLDQGLQFLIQYYNGEERAKGNILERFSAQQFPDLHSELNLSSLELGDSALYFCASSKWDTYQETQYFGPGTRLLVL.

This clone was detected a few times. The chain carries TRBV11-3 and TRBJ1-1, with D possibly TRBD1 on 5 matching bases. Germline V gives CDR1 SGHNT, CDR2 YENEEA. Deletions cut 0 bases from V and 4 bases from J, with 12 bases between. CDR3 length: 15 amino acids. CDR3 region: CASSLDSQVGTEAFF. The CDR3 DNA is TGTGCCAGCAGCTTAGATTCACAGGTGGGCACTGAAGCTTTCTTT.

This chain joins TRBV28 and TRBJ1-5; the match to TRBD1 covers 8 bases. This CDR3 spans 15 amino acids. The V gene's germline CDR1 is MDHEN and CDR2 SYDVKM. The junction had 4 bases not matched to a gene; V was cut back by 3 bases and J by 3 bases. The CDR3 DNA is TGTGCCAGCAGTTTCCCAGGGGGCTTCAATCAGCCCCAGCATTTT. This codes for CASSFPGGFNQPQHF.

This clone was observed a handful of times. V and J are TRBV6-8 and TRBJ1-2, with D perhaps matching TRBD1 (6 bases). The germline CDR1 and CDR2 sequences are MNHGY and SAAAGT. This CDR3 region has 13 residues. Trimming shortened V by 7 bases and J by 4 bases, and 13 bases separated the two germline ends. The CDR3 here is CASTRGVSYGYTF. The CDR3 DNA follows: TGTGCCAGCACGAGGGGGGTGAGCTATGGCTACACCTTC.

A few counts support this clone. CDR3 sequence (DNA): TGTGCCAGCACGGCGCAGGAGGGTTATGGCTACACCTTC. Amino acid sequence: CASTAQEGYGYTF. The chain employs TRBV18 and TRBJ1-2; no clear D gene. V lost 8 bases to trimming and J lost 5 bases, with 15 bases between them. Germline V gene lookup returns CDR1 KGHSH and CDR2 LQKENI. This CDR3 comprises 13 residues.

V gene TRBV18 combines with J gene TRBJ1-2, with 7 bases fitting TRBD1. Germline-derived CDR1 and CDR2 are KGHSH and LQKENI. The length of the CDR3 is 15 residues. Losses at the gene ends were 3 bases for V and 3 bases for J; bases not matched to a gene: 7. The DNA of the CDR3 is TGTGCCAGCTCACCTAGTAGGGGGCGAGACTATGGCTACACCTTC. This sequence encodes CASSPSRGRDYGYTF.

The J gene is TRBJ2-5, the V gene TRBV9, with a possible D match to TRBD2 (5 bases). Trimming removed 3 bases from V and 2 bases from J, with 8 bases in between. The CDR3 is 13 residues long. Per the germline V gene, CDR1 is SGDLS and CDR2 is YYNGEE. CDR3 DNA sequence: TGTGCCAGCAGCGCGGGATTGCAAGAGACCCAGTACTTC. Translating it yields CASSAGLQETQYF.

The chain joins TRBV18 to TRBJ2-3; no clear D gene. The CDR3 contains 14 residues. Trimming stripped 3 bases from V and 4 bases from J, with 11 bases between. Germline V gene sequence: CDR1 KGHSH, CDR2 LQKENI. The CDR3 region is CASSPTLGADTQYF. CDR3 sequence (DNA): TGTGCCAGCTCACCGACGTTGGGCGCAGATACGCAGTATTTT.

This sequence joins TRBV19 and TRBJ1-1; D unresolved. In germline, CDR1 is LNHDA, CDR2 SQIVND (reference sequence). This CDR3 is 14 amino acids long. Trimming shortened V by 2 bases and J by 10 bases, and 17 bases separated the two germline ends. CDR3 in DNA: TGTGCCAGTAGTATAAGAGGAGTCCCCCTGGGAGCTTTCTTT. As protein: CASSIRGVPLGAFF.

The chain employs TRBV19 and TRBJ2-7; no reliable D call. The germline V gene encodes CDR1 LNHDA and CDR2 SQIVND (reference sequence). There are 14 residues in the CDR3. The ends were cut back, 9 bases at V and 0 bases at J, with 15 bases in the middle. The DNA of the CDR3 is TGTGCCAGCAGCGCGGTGGGATACTCCTACGAGCAGTACTTC. Translating gives CASSAVGYSYEQYF.

The V and J genes are TRBV11-3 and TRBJ1-3; no definite D call. V was clipped by 2 bases and J by 0 bases, with 8 bases between them. The CDR3 covers 15 residues. Per germline, CDR1 SGHNT and CDR2 YENEEA. CDR3 amino acids: CASSLMYGSGNTIYF. The CDR3 nucleotides are TGTGCCAGCAGCTTAATGTACGGCTCTGGAAACACCATATATTTT. Full variable domain (remainder filled in from reference TRBV11-3 and TRBJ1-3): EAGVVQSPRYKIIEKKQPVAFWCNPISGHNTLYWYLQNLGQGPELLIRYENEEAVDDSQLPKDRFSAERLKGVDSTLKIQPAELGDSAVYLCASSLMYGSGNTIYFGEGSWLTVV.

The chain links TRBV11-3 to TRBJ1-3; D possibly corresponds to TRBD1 (6 bases). The CDR3 length is 15 residues. Deletions cut 4 bases from V and 0 bases from J, with 10 bases between. Germline CDR1 is SGHNT and CDR2 is YENEEA. CDR3 in DNA: TGTGCCAGCAGCTCAACAGGGTTCTCTGGAAACACCATATATTTT. It is translated as CASSSTGFSGNTIYF.